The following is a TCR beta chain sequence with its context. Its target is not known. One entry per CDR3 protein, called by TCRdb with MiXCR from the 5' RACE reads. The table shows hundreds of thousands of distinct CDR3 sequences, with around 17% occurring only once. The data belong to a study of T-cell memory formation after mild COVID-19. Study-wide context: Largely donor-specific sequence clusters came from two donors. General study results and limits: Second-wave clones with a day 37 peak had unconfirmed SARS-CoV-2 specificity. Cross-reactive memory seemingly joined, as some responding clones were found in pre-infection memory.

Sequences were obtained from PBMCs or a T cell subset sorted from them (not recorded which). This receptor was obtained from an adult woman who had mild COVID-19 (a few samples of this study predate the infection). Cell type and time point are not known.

CDR3: CASSSEAMGAKGTEAFF. The CDR3 coding sequence is TGTGCCAGCAGCTCCGAGGCTATGGGGGCCAAAGGCACTGAAGCTTTCTTT. V usage is TRBV7-9 and J usage is TRBJ1-1; D perhaps matches TRBD1 (6 bases). The CDR3 is 17 amino acids. CDR1 is SEHNR and CDR2 is FQNEAQ in the germline V gene (reference sequence). Trimming removed 4 bases from V and 4 bases from J, with 22 bases in between.